The clone carrying this T cell receptor beta chain turned up a few times. Its antigen is currently unknown. This entry comes from a study of T-cell memory formation after mild COVID-19. Study-wide background: The study found TCR clusters largely donor specific. The study's findings and limits: For contracting clones, CD4+ ones sat mainly in CM and EM, CD8+ in EMRA. SARS-CoV-2 specificity was not confirmed for second-wave clones peaking on day 37. Whereas later expanders leaned CD4+, clones contracting day 15 to 85 showed a balanced CD4/CD8 makeup.

The CDR3 contains 11 residues. Germline loops: CDR1 SGHTA, CDR2 FQGNSA. V dropped 5 bases and J dropped 10; count of bases not matched to a gene: 4. TCRdb itself ran the 5' RACE reads through MiXCR, one entry per CDR3 protein. This repertoire shows a few hundred thousand distinct CDR3 sequences, about an eighth found once; its top ten account for roughly 22%. The sequence was obtained from a man between 18 and 29 years old who had mild COVID-19 (a few samples of this study predate the infection). Cell type and time point are not known. Sequencing used PBMCs or a T cell subset sorted from them (not recorded which). This sequence joins TRBV7-2 and TRBJ1-1, with 7 nucleotides matching TRBD1. CDR3 residues: CASSLGQTAFF. The CDR3, as DNA: TGTGCCAGCAGCCTGGGACAGACAGCTTTCTTT.